Detailed here is one TCR beta chain. The antigen remains unidentified. This entry belongs to a study of T cell repertoires in cytomegalovirus infection. The CDR3 is made up of 12 amino acids. Germline loops: CDR1 ENHRY, CDR2 SYGVKD. The V end was cut by 8 bases, the J end by 3 bases, with 10 bases between. Findings and caveats of the study: HLA-C-restricted CMV-specific TCR beta clonotypes prevailed in the ex vivo response.

TCRdb analysed the reads with MiXCR anew, one entry per CDR3 protein. The sample yields approximately 990,000 distinct CDR3 sequences, approximately 33% seen once. V gene TRBV10-3 combines with J gene TRBJ1-2; D possibly corresponds to TRBD1 (6 bases). The sequencing used cultured CD8+ T cells from PBMCs, collected from culture after CMV antigen stimulation. The receptor's source is a human donor in good health (CMV status not recorded). Some clones in this sample may be carry-over from other donors' samples. CDR3 bases: TGTGCCATCCCGGACAGAGACTATGGCTACACCTTC. Translated: CAIPDRDYGYTF.